Below, 14 T cell receptor beta chains from the same sample are listed, as sequenced in a study of blood T cells in healthy people across ages. Sample-barcoded 5' priming and a J-beta primer mix drove a second PCR of about 6 to 12 cycles. Via MiXCR, TCRdb re-called the 5' RACE reads, giving one row per CDR3 protein. This table has 1.5 million to 2 million distinct CDR3 sequences, approximately 50% appearing once. The sample taken for sequencing was blood. These receptors were taken from a woman aged 40 to 50 in good health.

CDR3 sequence: CASSLRATGGEKLFF. For the CDR3, the DNA is TGTGCCAGCAGCTTAAGGGCAACTGGGGGTGAAAAACTGTTTTTT. This sequence joins TRBV7-2 and TRBJ1-4; possibly TRBD1 for D (5 bases). Per the germline V gene, CDR1 is SGHTA and CDR2 is FQGNSA. There are 15 residues in the CDR3. V was shortened by 2 bases and J by 7 bases, with 14 bases between the two germline ends.

The V and J genes are TRBV5-1 and TRBJ2-7; D unresolved. Per germline, CDR1 SGHRS and CDR2 YFSETQ. V was shortened by 4 bases and J by 5 bases, with 16 bases between the two germline ends. CDR3 length: 14 amino acids. Written as DNA, the CDR3 is TGCGCCAGCAGCCCGGGCCCTGAAGTCGACGAGCAGTACTTC. It encodes CASSPGPEVDEQYF.

This clonotype was seen a handful of times. The CDR3: CASSLGYDREDNEQFF. DNA of the CDR3: TGTGCCAGCAGTTTAGGTTACGACAGGGAGGACAATGAGCAGTTCTTC. The V call is TRBV27, the J call TRBJ2-1; possible D gene TRBD1, 7 bases. V lost 2 bases to trimming and J lost 5 bases, with 16 bases between them. Looked up from germline, CDR1 is MNHEY and CDR2 is SMNVEV (reference sequence). This CDR3 is 16 amino acids long.

Here the CDR3 reads CASSEAGALSTDTQYF. DNA for the CDR3: TGCGCCAGCAGCGAGGCGGGGGCCCTTAGCACAGATACGCAGTATTTT. The gene calls are TRBV5-1 and TRBJ2-3, with D perhaps matching TRBD2 (7 bases). The V end lost 4 bases, the J end lost 0 bases, and 15 bases lay between the germline ends. CDR3 size: 16 residues. Germline CDR1 and CDR2: SGHRS and YFSETQ.

With respect to this clonotype: Sequence at one end of the junction differs from germline and may be a read error. The V and J genes are TRBV7-2 and TRBJ2-3; 8 nucleotides agree with TRBD2. The germline V gene has CDR1 SGHTA and CDR2 FQGNSA. This CDR3 has 16 amino acids. The CDR3 region is CACSAERRGGTDTQYF. DNA of the CDR3: TGTGCCTGCAGCGCCGAACGGCGGGGGGGCACAGATACGCAGTATTTT.

The V and J genes are TRBV12-5 and TRBJ2-4; no reliable D call. CDR1 and CDR2 (germline): LGHNT, FRNRAP. Trimming stripped 5 bases from V and 0 bases from J, with 17 bases between. CDR3 size: 17 residues. The CDR3 is CASGDPSTVLAKNIQYF. The CDR3 DNA sequence: TGTGCTAGTGGTGACCCCTCGACCGTCCTAGCCAAAAACATTCAGTACTTC.

The rearrangement uses TRBV12-3 or TRBV12-4 and TRBJ2-5; tentative D call: TRBD2 (5 bases). V was trimmed by 3 bases and J by 5 bases, leaving 16 bases between them. The CDR3 has 15 amino acids. The CDR3 nucleotides read TGTGCCAGCAGTTTTTACGGGGATGGAGAGGAGACCCAGTACTTC. Its protein product is CASSFYGDGEETQYF.

The V gene is TRBV7-2, the J gene TRBJ2-7; D is perhaps TRBD1 (6 bases). There are 14 residues in the CDR3. Per the germline V gene, CDR1 is SGHTA and CDR2 is FQGNSA. Trimming took 4 bases from V and 3 from J, leaving 13 bases between them. Written as DNA, the CDR3 is TGTGCCAGCAGCTCCGGACAGACTATCTACGAGCAGTACTTC. Translated, it gives CASSSGQTIYEQYF.

This chain links TRBV9 with TRBJ1-2; TRBD1 is a possible D gene (5 bases). The CDR3 covers 14 residues. The germline CDR1 and CDR2 sequences are SGDLS and YYNGEE. Trimming shortened V by 0 bases and J by 7 bases, and 13 bases separated the two germline ends. The CDR3 coding sequence is TGTGCCAGCAGCGTAGATCCAGGGTCTTCTGGCTACACCTTC. It specifies CASSVDPGSSGYTF.

The gene calls are TRBV13 and TRBJ2-5; the match to TRBD2 covers 7 bases. The germline V gene encodes CDR1 PRHDT and CDR2 FYEKMQ (reference sequence). The junction had 10 bases not matched to a gene; V was cut back by 1 base and J by 2 bases. This CDR3 contains 17 residues. CDR3 sequence: CASSLDGSGSTQETQYF. In nucleotides, the CDR3 is TGTGCCAGCAGCTTAGACGGTAGCGGGTCGACTCAAGAGACCCAGTACTTC. The variable domain in full, completed from reference TRBV13 and TRBJ2-5, reads AAGVIQSPRHLIKEKRETATLKCYPIPRHDTVYWYQQGPGQDPQFLISFYEKMQSDKGSIPDRFSAQQFSDYHSELNMSSLELGDSALYFCASSLDGSGSTQETQYFGPGTRLLVL.

The CDR3 here is CSAPGRTAGQFF. The CDR3 coding sequence is TGCAGTGCTCCCGGGCGAACAGCTGGGCAGTTCTTC. The chain recombines TRBV20-1 with TRBJ2-1, with unresolved D. Germline lookup yields CDR1 DFQATT and CDR2 SNEGSKA (reference sequence). V gave up 5 bases and J gave up 12 bases, with 17 bases separating them. The CDR3 extends over 12 amino acids.

This clonotype turned up a few times. The chain joins TRBV4-2 to TRBJ2-1; TRBD1 matches at 8 bases. V shed 5 bases, J shed 12 bases, and the junction held 6 bases outside the gene matches. CDR3 length equals 12 residues. The V gene's germline CDR1 is LGHNA and CDR2 YNFKEQ. The CDR3 region has the DNA TGTGCCAGCAGCGAGAGGACAGGGCTGCAGTTCTTC. Protein sequence: CASSERTGLQFF.

The chain couples TRBV29-1 to TRBJ2-2; D unclear. CDR3 length: 11 residues. V lost 2 bases and J 7 bases, leaving 5 bases between the germline ends. CDR1 and CDR2 from the germline V gene are SQVTM and ANQGSEA. CDR3 sequence reads: CSVERNGELFF. As DNA, the CDR3 is TGCAGCGTTGAACGGAACGGGGAGCTGTTTTTT.

This clonotype has just a few counts. The chain joins TRBV7-2 to TRBJ1-2, with no clear D. Looked up from germline, CDR1 is SGHTA and CDR2 is FQGNSA. The CDR3 is 12 amino acids. Trimming stripped 3 bases from V and 8 bases from J, with 10 bases between. The CDR3 sequence: CASSFGPMGYTF. CDR3 DNA sequence: TGTGCCAGCAGCTTCGGCCCCATGGGCTACACCTTC.